Included here is one TCR beta chain sequence, with context. Its antigen is unidentified. The CDR3 is 15 residues long. Germline V gene data show CDR1 as SGHVS and CDR2 as FNYEAQ. V lost 5 bases, J lost 0 bases, and 6 bases stayed unmatched. Surgery without prior neoadjuvant therapy was the treatment of the selected pancreatic ductal adenocarcinoma patients. The table came from immunoSEQ multiplex PCR; TCRdb's copy has only in-frame clones and leaves some out. Here the sample spans 8,500 to 9,500 clones, approximately 67% being singletons. This specimen comes from a study of T cells in pancreatic ductal adenocarcinoma. Study results and limitations: Results skew toward the minority of patients with early-stage disease. Mean clonality was approximately 0.1 in tumors and about 0.069 in blood, not significantly different. Unique clonotypes were approximately 8-fold more numerous in blood than in tumor. Tumors hold more CD45RO+ effector T cells, which may bias toward lower diversity.

The sequenced sample consisted of pancreatic tumor tissue. The receptor was isolated from a human donor with pancreatic ductal adenocarcinoma. V gene TRBV7-6 combines with J gene TRBJ2-7, with 8 bases identical to TRBD2. The CDR3 nucleotides read TGTGCCAGCAGCCTCGGGAGCGGGAGCTCCTACGAGCAGTACTTC. Its translation: CASSLGSGSSYEQYF.